This TCR beta chain comes out of a study of Graves' ophthalmopathy and Graves' hyperthyroidism. General observations from the study: With a specificity of roughly 72% and a sensitivity of 60% to 71%, the model predicted ophthalmopathy progression.

Trimming shortened V by 8 bases and J by 0 bases, and 20 bases separated the two germline ends. Germline-derived CDR1 and CDR2 are SQVTM and ANQGSEA. This CDR3 spans 17 amino acids. In the case of this clonotype: As yet, its antigen is unknown.

The authors amplified TCR beta CDR3 regions from RNA transcripts. HTBI primers served in a first-round RT-PCR, which a second-round multiplex PCR followed. From the multiplex PCR reads, TCRdb called clonotypes with MiXCR, one entry per CDR3 protein. This table has 500,000 to 800,000 distinct CDR3 sequences, 35% to 50% appearing once. The clonotype was recovered from an adult man with Graves' ophthalmopathy. V is TRBV29-1 and J is TRBJ2-6; D might be TRBD2 (7 bases). The sequenced sample was peripheral blood. The CDR3 region is CSSQTPGGYSGANVLTF. The CDR3 coding sequence is TGCAGCAGCCAAACCCCGGGGGGCTACTCTGGGGCCAACGTCCTGACTTTC.